This is a list of T cell receptor beta chains from one sample in a study of blood T cell repertoires in COVID-19. Produced via immunoSEQ multiplex PCR; TCRdb's table is partial and in-frame only. The sample yields some 240,000 clones, roughly 82% seen once. Sample: peripheral blood. The receptors were gathered from a woman in her 40s who had recovered from COVID-19. The CDR3 runs from the conserved cysteine through the conserved F or W. The D gene is left open where the match is weak. Clone size is stated in some rows and not others, as once, few, many or a class when expanded.

abundance: -
j_gene: TRBJ2-1
d_gene: TRBD1
v_gene: TRBV2
CDR3aa: CASSGTGTVLVGQFF
CDR3nt: TGTGCCAGCAGTGGTACCGGGACAGTACTCGTTGGGCAGTTCTTC

abundance: -
j_gene: TRBJ1-2
d_gene: -
v_gene: TRBV25-1
CDR3aa: CASSEFEENYGYTF
CDR3nt: TGTGCCAGCAGTGAATTCGAGGAAAACTATGGCTACACCTTC

abundance: -
j_gene: TRBJ1-3
d_gene: TRBD1
v_gene: TRBV7-2
CDR3aa: CASSSTGGNPHSGNTIYF
CDR3nt: TGTGCCAGCAGCTCGACAGGGGGTAACCCTCACTCTGGAAACACCATATATTTT

abundance: -
j_gene: TRBJ1-2
d_gene: -
v_gene: TRBV29-1
CDR3aa: CSVDRTGYYGYTF
CDR3nt: TGCAGCGTTGATAGAACAGGGTACTATGGCTACACCTTC

abundance: -
j_gene: TRBJ2-3
d_gene: -
v_gene: TRBV3-1/TRBV3-2
CDR3aa: CASSPQAAGTDTQYF
CDR3nt: TGTGCCAGCAGCCCCCAAGCCGCCGGCACAGATACGCAGTATTTT

abundance: few
j_gene: TRBJ1-1
d_gene: -
v_gene: TRBV14
CDR3aa: CASSPGVGTEAFF
CDR3nt: TGTGCCAGCAGCCCAGGGGTTGGCACTGAAGCTTTCTTT

abundance: -
j_gene: TRBJ1-2
d_gene: -
v_gene: TRBV5-1
CDR3aa: CASSLDAISGGYTF
CDR3nt: TGCGCCAGCAGCTTGGACGCTATATCGGGTGGCTACACCTTC

abundance: -
j_gene: TRBJ2-3
d_gene: -
v_gene: TRBV10-3
CDR3aa: CATGQRTDTQYF
CDR3nt: TGTGCCACCGGACAGCGCACAGATACGCAGTATTTT

abundance: -
j_gene: TRBJ1-5
d_gene: -
v_gene: TRBV6-2/TRBV6-3
CDR3aa: CASSYWSDMGQPQHF
CDR3nt: TGTGCCAGCAGTTACTGGTCGGACATGGGACAGCCCCAGCATTTT

abundance: -
j_gene: TRBJ1-1
d_gene: -
v_gene: TRBV18
CDR3aa: CASSPPQRVEAFF
CDR3nt: TGTGCCAGCTCACCTCCCCAGCGGGTTGAAGCTTTCTTT

abundance: -
j_gene: TRBJ1-1
d_gene: -
v_gene: TRBV6-5
CDR3aa: CASSYSSGDTRTEAFF
CDR3nt: TGTGCCAGCAGTTACTCGTCAGGGGACACACGCACTGAAGCTTTCTTT

abundance: -
j_gene: TRBJ2-5
d_gene: TRBD2
v_gene: TRBV2
CDR3aa: CASSLGTSGGQETQYF
CDR3nt: TGTGCCAGCAGTTTGGGGACTAGCGGGGGACAAGAGACCCAGTACTTC

abundance: once
j_gene: TRBJ1-2
d_gene: TRBD1
v_gene: TRBV12-3/TRBV12-4
CDR3aa: CASRPQGNYGYTF
CDR3nt: TGTGCCAGCAGGCCACAGGGGAACTATGGCTACACCTTC

abundance: -
j_gene: TRBJ1-4
d_gene: -
v_gene: TRBV6-5
CDR3aa: CASSPPGGRNEKLFF
CDR3nt: TGTGCCAGCAGCCCCCCCGGGGGTAGGAATGAAAAACTGTTTTTT

abundance: -
j_gene: TRBJ2-3
d_gene: TRBD2
v_gene: TRBV3-1/TRBV3-2
CDR3aa: CASSQAGGTQYF
CDR3nt: TGTGCCAGCAGCCAAGCGGGAGGTACGCAGTATTTT

abundance: -
j_gene: TRBJ1-2
d_gene: TRBD1
v_gene: TRBV28
CDR3aa: CASNRDRAFYGYTF
CDR3nt: TGTGCCAGCAACCGGGACAGGGCGTTTTATGGCTACACCTTC

abundance: few
j_gene: TRBJ1-1
d_gene: TRBD1
v_gene: TRBV25-1
CDR3aa: CASSVPGQPTEAFF
CDR3nt: TGTGCCAGCAGTGTACCGGGACAGCCCACTGAAGCTTTCTTT

abundance: few
j_gene: TRBJ2-7
d_gene: -
v_gene: TRBV3-1/TRBV3-2
CDR3aa: CASSLGLSYEQYF
CDR3nt: TGTGCCAGCAGCCTGGGGCTTTCCTACGAGCAGTACTTC

abundance: -
j_gene: TRBJ1-6
d_gene: TRBD1
v_gene: TRBV5-5
CDR3aa: CASSPGQEHSPLHF
CDR3nt: TGTGCCAGCAGCCCCGGACAGGAGCATTCACCCCTCCACTTT

abundance: -
j_gene: TRBJ1-4
d_gene: TRBD1
v_gene: TRBV2
CDR3aa: CASRAGTGSEKLFF
CDR3nt: TGTGCCAGCAGAGCTGGGACAGGGAGCGAAAAACTGTTTTTT

abundance: -
j_gene: TRBJ1-1
d_gene: -
v_gene: TRBV7-2
CDR3aa: CASRFTGGNTEAFF
CDR3nt: TGTGCCAGCAGGTTTACGGGGGGGAACACTGAAGCTTTCTTT

abundance: -
j_gene: TRBJ2-7
d_gene: -
v_gene: TRBV20-1
CDR3aa: CSASGLGPGRYSYEQYF
CDR3nt: TGCAGTGCTAGTGGTCTTGGGCCGGGAAGGTACTCCTACGAGCAGTACTTC

abundance: -
j_gene: TRBJ2-5
d_gene: TRBD1
v_gene: TRBV28
CDR3aa: CASTPKRARGQETQYF
CDR3nt: TGTGCCAGCACCCCCAAGAGAGCCAGGGGGCAAGAGACCCAGTACTTC

abundance: -
j_gene: TRBJ2-5
d_gene: TRBD2
v_gene: TRBV5-1
CDR3aa: CASSLTSEETQYF
CDR3nt: TGCGCCAGCAGTCTGACTAGCGAGGAGACCCAGTACTTC

abundance: -
j_gene: TRBJ2-3
d_gene: TRBD2
v_gene: TRBV11-1
CDR3aa: CASSLSAGGPDTQYF
CDR3nt: TGTGCCAGCAGCTTATCGGCGGGGGGTCCAGATACGCAGTATTTT

abundance: -
j_gene: TRBJ2-7
d_gene: TRBD1
v_gene: TRBV9
CDR3aa: CASSPGQGLYEQYF
CDR3nt: TGTGCCAGCTCACCGGGACAGGGCCTCTACGAGCAGTACTTC

abundance: -
j_gene: TRBJ2-7
d_gene: -
v_gene: TRBV18
CDR3aa: CASSTGWNSEQYF
CDR3nt: TGTGCCAGCTCAACAGGGTGGAATAGCGAGCAGTACTTC

abundance: -
j_gene: TRBJ1-1
d_gene: TRBD1
v_gene: TRBV27
CDR3aa: CASSAYQGVNTEAFF
CDR3nt: TGTGCCAGCAGTGCCTACCAGGGGGTTAACACTGAAGCTTTCTTT

abundance: -
j_gene: TRBJ2-1
d_gene: -
v_gene: TRBV11-3
CDR3aa: CASSLGADPYNEQFF
CDR3nt: TGTGCCAGCAGCTTAGGAGCGGACCCCTACAATGAGCAGTTCTTC

abundance: once
j_gene: TRBJ1-2
d_gene: -
v_gene: TRBV6-2/TRBV6-3
CDR3aa: CASSPSLGAIYGYTF
CDR3nt: TGTGCCAGCAGCCCCTCACTTGGGGCCATCTATGGCTACACCTTC

abundance: -
j_gene: TRBJ2-1
d_gene: -
v_gene: TRBV19
CDR3aa: CASSIDDGVWNEQFF
CDR3nt: TGTGCCAGTAGTATAGATGACGGGGTTTGGAATGAGCAGTTCTTC

abundance: -
j_gene: TRBJ2-2
d_gene: TRBD1
v_gene: TRBV18
CDR3aa: CASSLGTANTGELFF
CDR3nt: TGTGCCAGCTCCCTAGGGACAGCAAACACCGGGGAGCTGTTTTTT

abundance: -
j_gene: TRBJ2-1
d_gene: TRBD2
v_gene: TRBV5-5
CDR3aa: CASSWGGGADRYNEQFF
CDR3nt: TGTGCCAGCAGCTGGGGCGGGGGGGCCGATAGGTACAATGAGCAGTTCTTC

abundance: -
j_gene: TRBJ2-2
d_gene: TRBD1
v_gene: TRBV15
CDR3aa: CATSRDPGTANTGELFF
CDR3nt: TGTGCCACCAGCAGAGATCCCGGGACAGCTAACACCGGGGAGCTGTTTTTT

abundance: -
j_gene: TRBJ2-2
d_gene: -
v_gene: TRBV20-1
CDR3aa: CSASRQMNTGELFF
CDR3nt: TGCAGTGCTAGTAGACAAATGAACACCGGGGAGCTGTTTTTT

abundance: -
j_gene: TRBJ2-7
d_gene: -
v_gene: TRBV5-1
CDR3aa: CASSLASGQFIYEQYF
CDR3nt: TGCGCCAGCAGCTTGGCCTCGGGACAATTCATCTACGAGCAGTACTTC

abundance: -
j_gene: TRBJ1-5
d_gene: -
v_gene: TRBV30
CDR3aa: CAWSGDKDNQPQHF
CDR3nt: TGTGCCTGGAGTGGAGACAAGGACAATCAGCCCCAGCATTTT

abundance: few
j_gene: TRBJ2-3
d_gene: TRBD2
v_gene: TRBV4-3
CDR3aa: CASSQDLSSGGYTDTQYF
CDR3nt: TGCGCCAGCAGCCAAGATTTGTCTAGCGGGGGGTACACAGATACGCAGTATTTT

abundance: -
j_gene: TRBJ2-1
d_gene: TRBD1
v_gene: TRBV27
CDR3aa: CASSAGQEHNEQFF
CDR3nt: TGTGCCAGCAGTGCGGGACAGGAGCACAATGAGCAGTTCTTC

abundance: -
j_gene: TRBJ2-3
d_gene: TRBD2
v_gene: TRBV20-1
CDR3aa: CSASRGGYTDTQYF
CDR3nt: TGCAGTGCTAGTCGGGGGGGCTACACAGATACGCAGTATTTT

abundance: -
j_gene: TRBJ2-7
d_gene: TRBD1
v_gene: TRBV7-2
CDR3aa: CASSLVSSIMGQGTYEQYF
CDR3nt: TGTGCCAGCAGCTTAGTTTCGTCTATTATGGGACAGGGCACCTACGAGCAGTACTTC

abundance: -
j_gene: TRBJ1-2
d_gene: TRBD1
v_gene: TRBV12-3/TRBV12-4
CDR3aa: CASSWGQNGYTF
CDR3nt: TGTGCCAGCAGTTGGGGACAGAATGGCTACACCTTC

abundance: -
j_gene: TRBJ1-4
d_gene: -
v_gene: TRBV24-1
CDR3aa: CASQRQLNEKLFF
CDR3nt: TGTGCCTCGCAGCGGCAACTGAATGAAAAACTGTTTTTT

abundance: -
j_gene: TRBJ2-6
d_gene: -
v_gene: TRBV5-1
CDR3aa: CASSSMETGSSGANVLTF
CDR3nt: TGCGCCAGCAGCTCCATGGAGACGGGAAGCTCTGGGGCCAACGTCCTGACTTTC

abundance: -
j_gene: TRBJ2-1
d_gene: TRBD2
v_gene: TRBV6-5
CDR3aa: CASSYTSGGAYNEQFF
CDR3nt: TGTGCCAGCAGTTACACTAGCGGGGGGGCCTACAATGAGCAGTTCTTC

abundance: -
j_gene: TRBJ2-1
d_gene: TRBD2
v_gene: TRBV3-1/TRBV3-2
CDR3aa: CASSQVVRGGTNEQFF
CDR3nt: TGTGCCAGCAGCCAAGTCGTGCGGGGGGGTACCAATGAGCAGTTCTTC

abundance: -
j_gene: TRBJ2-5
d_gene: -
v_gene: TRBV12-3/TRBV12-4
CDR3aa: CASSDRRETQYF
CDR3nt: TGTGCCAGCAGTGATAGAAGAGAGACCCAGTACTTC

abundance: -
j_gene: TRBJ1-3
d_gene: TRBD1
v_gene: TRBV5-1
CDR3aa: CASSLGTGRAGNTIYF
CDR3nt: TGCGCCAGCAGCTTGGGGACAGGCAGAGCTGGAAACACCATATATTTT

abundance: -
j_gene: TRBJ1-1
d_gene: TRBD1
v_gene: TRBV6-5
CDR3aa: CASRDRGLGTEAFF
CDR3nt: TGTGCCAGCAGGGACAGGGGGCTAGGTACTGAAGCTTTCTTT

abundance: -
j_gene: TRBJ2-4
d_gene: -
v_gene: TRBV3-1/TRBV3-2
CDR3aa: CASSLPTGGNIQYF
CDR3nt: TGTGCCAGCAGCCTTCCGACAGGTGGAAACATTCAGTACTTC

abundance: -
j_gene: TRBJ2-3
d_gene: -
v_gene: TRBV18
CDR3aa: CASSPEIRTDTQYF
CDR3nt: TGTGCCAGCTCACCCGAGATACGCACAGATACGCAGTATTTT

abundance: -
j_gene: TRBJ2-2
d_gene: -
v_gene: TRBV12-5
CDR3aa: CASGTTWSGNTGELFF
CDR3nt: TGTGCTAGTGGCACCACATGGTCTGGGAACACCGGGGAGCTGTTTTTT

abundance: -
j_gene: TRBJ2-1
d_gene: -
v_gene: TRBV19
CDR3aa: CASGTDSSYNEQFF
CDR3nt: TGTGCCAGTGGGACTGATAGCTCCTACAATGAGCAGTTCTTC